This TCR beta chain was retrieved from a study of cytomegalovirus exposure and HLA in healthy donors. Study results and limitations: Across HLA loci, a later analysis found differing TCR association rates, with DRB1 most and HLA-C fewest. In a later analysis, roughly 17,000 TCR beta sequences were associated with HLA alleles at 0.05 false discovery rate. It was assumed in the presence/absence analyses that sequencing depth was roughly uniform across donors.

The CDR3 has 16 residues. Germline values: CDR1 SGHAT, CDR2 FQNNGV. The ends lost 3 bases at V and 2 bases at J; junction bases unmatched: 7. PCR used 60 Vbeta primers and 13 Jbeta primers. Assay used: immunoSEQ multiplex PCR; TCRdb lists only in-frame clones, some missing. This sample carries 150,000 or so clones, more than 75% of them seen once, and the ten largest clones take around 5.2%. In the case of this clone: Its matching antigen is unknown.

Healthy bone marrow donors made up the donor group. This TCR came from a woman aged 40 to 49 in good health and CMV-seropositive. The V and J genes are TRBV11-2 and TRBJ2-3, with 8 bases lining up with TRBD2. Input material: PBMCs. The CDR3 coding sequence is TGTGCCAGCAGCTTCCGAGCGGGAGCCATCACAGATACGCAGTATTTT. Amino acids: CASSFRAGAITDTQYF.